This section outlines one TCR beta chain sequence together with its context. Its antigen is unknown. Researchers gathered lesional scalp punch biopsies and peripheral blood from patients with alopecia areata. This record comes from a study of CD8+ T cells in alopecia areata. The wider study: Treatment of the treated patients consisted of oral tofacitinib, 5 to 10 mg twice daily. Study-wide points: Besides other cells, scalp samples also yield sequences of resident alphabeta T cells from normal skin.

The CDR3 is 16 amino acids. Germline V gives CDR1 SEHNR, CDR2 FQNEAQ (reference sequence). The ends were cut back, 5 bases at V and 0 bases at J, with 16 bases in the middle. Sequencing relied on a cDNA template that was reverse transcribed from extracted RNA. Measured with immunoSEQ multiplex PCR; TCRdb has only the in-frame clones, and not every one. Here the sample spans about 69,000 clones, approximately 64% being singletons. The TCR comes from a human donor with alopecia areata. The material was CD8+ T cells sorted from blood, obtained at week 0. V and J are TRBV7-9 and TRBJ2-5; D gene unclear. The CDR3 DNA sequence: TGTGCCAGCAGCCCCGTGTTTGCTGGGTACCAAGAGACCCAGTACTTC. Its translation is CASSPVFAGYQETQYF.